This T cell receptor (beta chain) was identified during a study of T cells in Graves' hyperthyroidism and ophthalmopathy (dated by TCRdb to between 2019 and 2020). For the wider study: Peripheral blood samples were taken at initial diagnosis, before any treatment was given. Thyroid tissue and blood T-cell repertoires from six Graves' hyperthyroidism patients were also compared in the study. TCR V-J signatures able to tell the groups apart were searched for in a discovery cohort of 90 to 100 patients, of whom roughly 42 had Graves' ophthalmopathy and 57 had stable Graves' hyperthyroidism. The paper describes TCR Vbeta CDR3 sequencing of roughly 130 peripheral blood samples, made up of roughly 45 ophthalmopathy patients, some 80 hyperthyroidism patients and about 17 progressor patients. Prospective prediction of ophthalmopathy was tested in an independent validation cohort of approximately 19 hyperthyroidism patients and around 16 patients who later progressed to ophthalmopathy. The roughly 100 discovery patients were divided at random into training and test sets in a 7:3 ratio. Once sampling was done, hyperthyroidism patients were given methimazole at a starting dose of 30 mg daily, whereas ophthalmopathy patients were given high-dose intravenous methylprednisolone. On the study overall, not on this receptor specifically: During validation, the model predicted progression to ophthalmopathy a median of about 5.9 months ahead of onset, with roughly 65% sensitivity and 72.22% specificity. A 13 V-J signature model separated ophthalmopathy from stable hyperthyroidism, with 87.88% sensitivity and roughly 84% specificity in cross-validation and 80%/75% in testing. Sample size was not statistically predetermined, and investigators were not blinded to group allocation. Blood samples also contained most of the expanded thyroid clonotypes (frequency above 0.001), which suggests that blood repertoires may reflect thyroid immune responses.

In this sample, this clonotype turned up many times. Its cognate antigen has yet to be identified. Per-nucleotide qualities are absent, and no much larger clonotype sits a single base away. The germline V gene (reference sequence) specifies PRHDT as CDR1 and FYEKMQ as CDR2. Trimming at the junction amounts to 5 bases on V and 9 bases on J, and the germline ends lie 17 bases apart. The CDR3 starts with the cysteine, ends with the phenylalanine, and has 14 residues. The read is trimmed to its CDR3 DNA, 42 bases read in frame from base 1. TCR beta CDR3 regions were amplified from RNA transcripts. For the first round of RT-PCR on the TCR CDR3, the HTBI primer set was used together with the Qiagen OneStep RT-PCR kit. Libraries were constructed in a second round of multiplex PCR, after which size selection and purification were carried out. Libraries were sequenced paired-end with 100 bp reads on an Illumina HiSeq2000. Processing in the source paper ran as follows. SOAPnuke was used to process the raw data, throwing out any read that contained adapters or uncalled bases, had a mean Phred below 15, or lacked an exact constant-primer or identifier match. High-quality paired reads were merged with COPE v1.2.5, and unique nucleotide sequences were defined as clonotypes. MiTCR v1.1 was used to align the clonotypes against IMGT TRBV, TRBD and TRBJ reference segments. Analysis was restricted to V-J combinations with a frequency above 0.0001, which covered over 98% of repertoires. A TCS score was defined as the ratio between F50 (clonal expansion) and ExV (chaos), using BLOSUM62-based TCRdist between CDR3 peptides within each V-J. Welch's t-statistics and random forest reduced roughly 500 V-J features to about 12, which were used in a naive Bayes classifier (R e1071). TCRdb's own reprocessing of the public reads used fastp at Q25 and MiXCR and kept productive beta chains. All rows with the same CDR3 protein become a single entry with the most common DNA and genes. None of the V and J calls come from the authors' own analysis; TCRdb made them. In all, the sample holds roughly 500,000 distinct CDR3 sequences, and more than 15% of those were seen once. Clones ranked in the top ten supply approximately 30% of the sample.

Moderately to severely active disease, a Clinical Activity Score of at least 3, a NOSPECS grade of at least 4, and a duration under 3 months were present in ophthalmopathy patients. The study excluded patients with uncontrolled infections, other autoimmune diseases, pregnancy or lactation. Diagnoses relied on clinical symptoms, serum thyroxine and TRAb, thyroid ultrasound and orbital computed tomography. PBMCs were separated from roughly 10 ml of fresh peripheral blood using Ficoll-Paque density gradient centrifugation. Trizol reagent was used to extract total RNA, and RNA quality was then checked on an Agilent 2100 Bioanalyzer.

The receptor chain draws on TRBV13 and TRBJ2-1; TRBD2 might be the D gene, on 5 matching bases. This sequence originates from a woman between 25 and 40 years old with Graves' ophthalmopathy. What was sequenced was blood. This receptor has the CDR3 CASSVISPSREQFF. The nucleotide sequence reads TGTGCCAGCAGCGTAATCTCACCTAGCCGTGAGCAGTTCTTC. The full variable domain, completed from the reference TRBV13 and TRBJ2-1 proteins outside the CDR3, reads AAGVIQSPRHLIKEKRETATLKCYPIPRHDTVYWYQQGPGQDPQFLISFYEKMQSDKGSIPDRFSAQQFSDYHSELNMSSLELGDSALYFCASSVISPSREQFFGPGTRLTVL.